The next 30 T cell receptor beta chains were all read from a single sample in a study of T cell responses to AZD1222 COVID-19 vaccine. Sequencing was performed with immunoSEQ multiplex PCR; in TCRdb, only in-frame clones are kept and a portion is missing. The table shows around 100,000 clones, with approximately 89% occurring only once. The sequencing here drew on peripheral blood, taken 28 days after the second AZD1222 dose. The source of these receptors is an adult who received the AZD1222 COVID-19 vaccine.

The chain joins TRBV18 to TRBJ1-4; D possibly corresponds to TRBD1 (5 bases). From germline, CDR1 is KGHSH and CDR2 LQKENI. The CDR3 totals 14 residues. V lost 3 bases to trimming and J lost 2 bases, with 7 bases between them. The CDR3: CASSPRDTNEKLFF. DNA of the CDR3: TGTGCCAGCTCACCCCGGGACACTAATGAAAAACTGTTTTTT.

This clone showed up just once. J is TRBJ1-5 and V is TRBV6-2 or TRBV6-3; TRBD1 matches at 7 bases. The CDR3 is 12 residues long. Germline CDR1 and CDR2: MNHEY and SVGEGT. Unmatched junction bases numbered 2, after V lost 5 bases and J lost 7 bases. CDR3 coding DNA: TGTGCCAGCAGTCGGGACAGACAGCCCCAGCATTTT. Translated, it gives CASSRDRQPQHF.

The CDR3 region is CASSHTSTGANTEAFF. The DNA of the CDR3 is TGTGCCAGCTCCCATACTTCGACGGGGGCGAACACTGAAGCTTTCTTT. The chain joins TRBV18 to TRBJ1-1; TRBD1 is a possible D gene (6 bases). V was pared by 6 bases and J by 1 base, with 18 bases between. This CDR3 contains 16 residues. Germline CDR1 reads KGHSH; CDR2 reads LQKENI.

The chain is built from TRBV28 and TRBJ1-2, with TRBD1 identical over 10 bases. Germline CDR1 is MDHEN and CDR2 is SYDVKM. V was clipped by 5 bases and J by 8 bases; unmatched bases: 8. This CDR3 is built from 14 residues. The chain's CDR3 is CASSTGTGAGGYTF. The CDR3 bases are TGTGCCAGCAGTACCGGGACAGGGGCCGGGGGCTACACCTTC.

This clone was seen at least ten times. The CDR3 loop reads CSVGQPTGELFF. In nucleotides, the CDR3 is TGCAGCGTGGGACAGCCAACCGGGGAGCTGTTTTTT. The chain uses TRBV29-1 and TRBJ2-2, with 7 bases that match TRBD1. This CDR3 region has 12 residues. V shed 6 bases and J 5 bases; nucleotides not matched to a gene: 3. CDR1 is SQVTM, CDR2 ANQGSEA, per germline.

The rearrangement joins TRBV5-1 to TRBJ1-2; D uncertain. The V gene's germline CDR1 is SGHRS and CDR2 YFSETQ. The CDR3 is made up of 14 amino acids. Trimming cost V 3 bases and J 8 bases, with 17 bases left between them. The CDR3 region has the DNA TGCGCCAGCAGCTCCCCCGCCCGGGTGGGAGGCTACACCTTC. It translates to CASSSPARVGGYTF. The whole variable domain, filled in from reference TRBV5-1 and TRBJ1-2, reads KAGVTQTPRYLIKTRGQQVTLSCSPISGHRSVSWYQQTPGQGLQFLFEYFSETQRNKGNFPGRFSGRQFSNSRSEMNVSTLELGDSALYLCASSSPARVGGYTFGSGTRLTVV.

The chain employs TRBV5-1 and TRBJ2-1; TRBD2 is a possible D gene (5 bases). This CDR3 spans 14 amino acids. V was clipped by 0 bases and J by 7 bases, with 11 bases between them. From germline, CDR1 is SGHRS and CDR2 YFSETQ. The CDR3 loop is CASSLVLATNEQFF. Here the CDR3 DNA reads TGCGCCAGCAGCTTGGTTCTAGCAACGAATGAGCAGTTCTTC. Full variable domain (remainder filled in from reference TRBV5-1 and TRBJ2-1): KAGVTQTPRYLIKTRGQQVTLSCSPISGHRSVSWYQQTPGQGLQFLFEYFSETQRNKGNFPGRFSGRQFSNSRSEMNVSTLELGDSALYLCASSLVLATNEQFFGPGTRLTVL.

The chain links TRBV7-3 to TRBJ2-2, with TRBD1 identical over 10 bases. The CDR3 contains 15 residues. J gave up 4 bases and V 5 bases, and 4 bases lay outside the gene matches. Germline V gives CDR1 SGHTA, CDR2 FQGTGA. Here the CDR3 DNA reads TGTGCCAGCAGCCCCGGGACAGGGGTCACCGGGGAGCTGTTTTTT. It specifies CASSPGTGVTGELFF.

V is TRBV11-2 and J is TRBJ1-2; 7 nucleotides align to TRBD1. The trim removed 6 bases at V and 3 bases at J, leaving 4 bases unmatched. CDR3 length equals 13 residues. Germline assignment: CDR1 SGHAT and CDR2 FQNNGV. The CDR3 nucleotides read TGTGCCAGCAGTTACGGACAGGACTATGGCTACACCTTC. Amino acid sequence: CASSYGQDYGYTF.

V and J are TRBV19 and TRBJ1-1, with TRBD1 as a possible D gene (5 bases). The CDR3 has 14 residues. Germline lookup yields CDR1 LNHDA and CDR2 SQIVND (reference sequence). V lost 5 bases and J lost 1, with 11 bases in between. The CDR3 DNA reads TGTGCCAGTAGTTTTATCGACAGGAACACTGAAGCTTTCTTT. As protein: CASSFIDRNTEAFF.

The chain employs TRBV2 and TRBJ2-3, with 12 nucleotides matching TRBD2. CDR1 and CDR2 from the germline V gene are SNHLY and FYNNEI. Germline trimming cut 6 bases from V and 5 bases from J; bases unmatched to any gene: 9. This CDR3 has 16 residues. The DNA of the CDR3 is TGTGCCAGCAGGGGATCTAGCGGGGGGGCCGTAGATACGCAGTATTTT. This translates into CASRGSSGGAVDTQYF.

This chain connects TRBV30 to TRBJ2-1, with D perhaps given as TRBD1 or TRBD2 (5 bases each). The V and J ends lost 5 bases and 8 bases respectively, with 13 bases between them. The germline CDR1 and CDR2 sequences are GTSNPN and SVGIG (reference sequence). The CDR3 is 12 residues long. The CDR3 sequence: CAWGGLGDEQFF. The CDR3, as DNA: TGTGCCTGGGGCGGGTTGGGGGATGAGCAGTTCTTC.

The chain is built from TRBV27 and TRBJ1-2, with 7 bases matching TRBD1. Looked up from germline, CDR1 is MNHEY and CDR2 is SMNVEV (reference sequence). The CDR3 loop spans 13 amino acids. With V trimmed by 3 bases and J by 11 bases, 9 bases remained unmatched. The CDR3 DNA is TGTGCCAGCAGTTTCAACCGGGACAGCCGATACACCTTC. Amino acid sequence: CASSFNRDSRYTF.

The chain is built from TRBV29-1 and TRBJ2-7; TRBD1 aligns across 7 bases. CDR1 and CDR2 (germline): SQVTM, ANQGSEA. V was clipped by 5 bases and J by 7 bases; unmatched bases: 8. The CDR3 is 12 amino acids. CDR3 nucleotides: TGCAGCGTTCGCAGGGGGTCGGAGGAGCAGTACTTC. Amino acids: CSVRRGSEEQYF.

The rearrangement links TRBV4-1 to TRBJ2-7; perhaps TRBD1 as D (6 bases). The CDR3 sequence is 13 residues long. Per germline, CDR1 MGHRA and CDR2 YSYEKL. The V and J ends lost 4 bases and 11 bases respectively, with 18 bases between them. Written as DNA, the CDR3 is TGCGCCAGCAGCCCCGACCACAGGGATCCTAAGTACTTC. The encoded protein is CASSPDHRDPKYF.

V and J are TRBV2 and TRBJ1-1; D not resolved. This CDR3 has 12 residues. Per the germline V gene, CDR1 is SNHLY and CDR2 is FYNNEI. V was pared by 5 bases and J by 3 bases, with 7 bases between. The CDR3 DNA sequence: TGTGCCAGCAGTTTACAGTACACTGAAGCTTTCTTT. Translating it yields CASSLQYTEAFF.

This clone has more than one count but fewer than ten. The chain employs TRBV5-1 and TRBJ1-6; D might be TRBD1 (6 bases). V lost 5 bases to trimming and J lost 8 bases, with 8 bases between them. The length of the CDR3 is 12 residues. Germline loops: CDR1 SGHRS, CDR2 YFSETQ. The CDR3 here is CASRQGDSPLHF. DNA of the CDR3: TGCGCCAGCAGACAGGGAGATTCACCCCTCCACTTT.

The chain links TRBV19 to TRBJ2-1; D not resolved. Germline V gene lookup returns CDR1 LNHDA and CDR2 SQIVND (reference sequence). Between the trimmed V and J ends, which lost 7 bases and 7 bases, there was a span of 8 bases. There are 11 residues in the CDR3. CDR3 DNA: TGTGCCAGTACGGAGAGGAATGAGCAGTTCTTC. This sequence encodes CASTERNEQFF.

The genes are TRBV5-4 and TRBJ2-5; 8 bases fit TRBD1. This CDR3 comprises 15 residues. V shed 0 bases and J 2 bases; nucleotides not matched to a gene: 3. Germline V gene sequence: CDR1 SGHNT, CDR2 YYREEE (reference sequence). The CDR3 DNA is TGTGCCAGCAGCTTGGCAGGGGGCAAGCAAGAGACCCAGTACTTC. Its protein product is CASSLAGGKQETQYF.

The gene calls are TRBV5-6 and TRBJ2-4; no clear D. CDR1 is SGHDT, CDR2 YYEEEE, per germline. CDR3 length equals 15 residues. The ends were cut back, 0 bases at V and 0 bases at J, with 7 bases in the middle. DNA for the CDR3: TGTGCCAGCAGCTTGGAAAAGGGAGCCAAAAACATTCAGTACTTC. This codes for CASSLEKGAKNIQYF.

The genes are TRBV5-4 and TRBJ2-1, with TRBD1 as a possible D gene (6 bases). Germline V CDR1 and CDR2: SGHNT, YYREEE (reference sequence). V was shortened by 4 bases and J by 0 bases, with 8 bases between the two germline ends. This CDR3 has 14 residues. This chain's CDR3 is CASSQQGSYNEQFF. The CDR3 DNA reads TGTGCCAGCAGCCAACAGGGCTCCTACAATGAGCAGTTCTTC. Based on the CDR3 plus reference TRBV5-4 and TRBJ2-1, the full variable domain is ETGVTQSPTHLIKTRGQQVTLRCSSQSGHNTVSWYQQALGQGPQFIFQYYREEENGRGNFPPRFSGLQFPNYSSELNVNALELDDSALYLCASSQQGSYNEQFFGPGTRLTVL.

The genes are TRBV4-2 and TRBJ1-4, with a tentative D call TRBD1 (5 bases). This CDR3 comprises 14 residues. Per germline, CDR1 LGHNA and CDR2 YNFKEQ. V was cut by 3 bases and J by 3 bases, with 8 bases left in between. CDR3: CASSQGGPNEKLFF. CDR3 nucleotide sequence: TGTGCCAGCAGCCAGGGGGGACCTAATGAAAAACTGTTTTTT.

V and J are TRBV14 and TRBJ2-6, with D unclear. Germline V gene data show CDR1 as SGHDN and CDR2 as FVKESK. Between the trimmed V and J ends, which lost 1 base and 4 bases, there was a span of 8 bases. The CDR3 totals 15 residues. CDR3 DNA: TGTGCCAGCAGCCAAGCGTCTCGGGGGGCCAACGTCCTGACTTTC. This sequence encodes CASSQASRGANVLTF.

As regards this clone: The junction differs from germline at one of its ends, possibly a read error. The J gene is TRBJ2-2, the V gene TRBV6-1; D gene unclear. Germline-derived CDR1 and CDR2 are MNHNS and SASEGT. The CDR3 extends over 12 amino acids. The CDR3 coding sequence is TGTGCCAGCACTGAACCCACCGGGGAGCTGTTTTTT. Translating it yields CASTEPTGELFF.

This clone was observed once. The chain links TRBV2 to TRBJ2-5, with 8 bases identical to TRBD1. Unmatched junction bases numbered 8, after V lost 6 bases and J lost 5 bases. Looked up from germline, CDR1 is SNHLY and CDR2 is FYNNEI. The CDR3 runs to 14 residues. CDR3 sequence: CASSEMTGVETQYF. The CDR3 nucleotides read TGTGCCAGCAGCGAAATGACAGGGGTGGAGACCCAGTACTTC.

The chain carries TRBV5-1 and TRBJ2-3; possible D gene TRBD2, 7 bases. The CDR3 covers 17 residues. Germline values: CDR1 SGHRS, CDR2 YFSETQ. The V end lost 0 bases, the J end lost 8 bases, and 22 bases lay between the germline ends. CDR3 loop: CASSLEASGGGFVTQYF. The DNA for the CDR3 is TGCGCCAGCAGCTTGGAGGCTAGCGGAGGGGGATTTGTTACGCAGTATTTT. The full variable domain, completed using reference TRBV5-1 and TRBJ2-3, is KAGVTQTPRYLIKTRGQQVTLSCSPISGHRSVSWYQQTPGQGLQFLFEYFSETQRNKGNFPGRFSGRQFSNSRSEMNVSTLELGDSALYLCASSLEASGGGFVTQYFGPGTRLTVL.

The chain has TRBV7-9 and TRBJ1-3; TRBD1 aligns across 8 bases. There are 14 residues in the CDR3. V shed 3 bases and J 3 bases; nucleotides not matched to a gene: 1. Germline V lookup: CDR1 SEHNR, CDR2 FQNEAQ (reference sequence). In DNA, the CDR3 is TGTGCCAGCAGCTTCGGACAGGGTGGAAACACCATATATTTT. Amino acids: CASSFGQGGNTIYF.

This clone showed up just a few times. V gene TRBV4-3 combines with J gene TRBJ1-1; TRBD1 is a possible D gene (5 bases). The V gene lost 3 bases and the J gene lost 0 bases, with 14 bases spanning the gap. The CDR3 extends over 16 amino acids. Germline CDR1 and CDR2: LGHNA and YSLEER. In DNA form, the CDR3 reads TGCGCCAGCAGCCAGACAGCCGGGACCTTGAACACTGAAGCTTTCTTT. Translating gives CASSQTAGTLNTEAFF.

The V and J genes are TRBV3-1 (or the pseudogene TRBV3-2) and TRBJ1-4, with D maybe TRBD1 (5 bases). The CDR3 covers 14 residues. The V gene lost 3 bases and the J gene lost 8 bases, with 13 bases spanning the gap. The V gene's germline CDR1 is LGHDT and CDR2 YNNKEL (reference sequence). The CDR3 DNA reads TGTGCCAGCAGCCATCGAGGGGTCGGGGAAAAACTGTTTTTT. Amino acid sequence: CASSHRGVGEKLFF.

This clone appeared once. This CDR3 reads CAISDFSRENTEAFF. CDR3 coding DNA: TGTGCCATCAGTGATTTTTCCAGGGAGAACACTGAAGCTTTCTTT. The genes are TRBV10-3 and TRBJ1-1; D perhaps matches TRBD1 (5 bases). Trimming left V 3 bases short and J 1 base short, with 12 bases between. CDR1 is ENHRY and CDR2 is SYGVKD in the germline V gene. This CDR3 spans 15 amino acids.